The table lists the clone carrying this TCR beta chain with many counts. The antigen is not known. TCR beta CDR3 regions were amplified from RNA transcripts. First-round RT-PCR with HTBI primers amplified the TCR CDR3 region. TCRdb redid the calling of the multiplex PCR reads with MiXCR, one entry per CDR3 protein. The sample holds approximately 630,000 distinct CDR3 sequences, around 15% seen once. This sample was included in a study of T cells in Graves' hyperthyroidism and ophthalmopathy. Points from the study as a whole: Expanded thyroid clonotypes (above 0.001) were mostly also found in blood.

Not enrolled were patients with uncontrolled infection, other autoimmune disease, pregnancy or lactation. Orbital computed tomography, thyroid ultrasound, serum thyroxine and TRAb, and clinical symptoms together informed the diagnoses. Losses at the gene ends were 6 bases for V and 1 base for J; bases not matched to a gene: 3. The CDR3 loop spans 13 amino acids. The V gene's germline CDR1 is DFQATT and CDR2 SNEGSKA (reference sequence). This sequence originates from a woman between 25 and 40 years old with Graves' hyperthyroidism. The V and J genes are TRBV20-1 and TRBJ2-7; TRBD1 agrees at 10 bases. The specimen sequenced was blood. CDR3 protein: CSARTGGSYEQYF. The CDR3 region has the DNA TGCAGTGCCAGGACAGGGGGATCCTACGAGCAGTACTTC.